The clone carrying this TCR beta chain was seen more than once but under ten times. A J-beta primer mix and a sample-barcoded 5' primer were used in a second PCR of about 7 to 12 cycles. TCRdb used MiXCR to reprocess the 5' RACE reads, holding one entry per CDR3 protein. The repertoire has about 760,000 distinct CDR3 sequences, 56% of them found once; the top ten carry 20% to 30%. The source of the sample is a study of blood T cells in healthy people across ages. Germline values: CDR1 SEHNR, CDR2 FQNEAQ (reference sequence). The CDR3 sequence is 15 residues long. V was trimmed by 1 base and J by 5 bases, leaving 12 bases between them.

Sequenced: blood. The chain links TRBV7-9 to TRBJ2-1; D is unclear. The TCR sequence derives from a man in his forties in good health. This chain's CDR3 is CASSLDRVVHNEQFF. DNA of the CDR3: TGTGCCAGCAGCTTAGATAGGGTTGTCCACAATGAGCAGTTCTTC.